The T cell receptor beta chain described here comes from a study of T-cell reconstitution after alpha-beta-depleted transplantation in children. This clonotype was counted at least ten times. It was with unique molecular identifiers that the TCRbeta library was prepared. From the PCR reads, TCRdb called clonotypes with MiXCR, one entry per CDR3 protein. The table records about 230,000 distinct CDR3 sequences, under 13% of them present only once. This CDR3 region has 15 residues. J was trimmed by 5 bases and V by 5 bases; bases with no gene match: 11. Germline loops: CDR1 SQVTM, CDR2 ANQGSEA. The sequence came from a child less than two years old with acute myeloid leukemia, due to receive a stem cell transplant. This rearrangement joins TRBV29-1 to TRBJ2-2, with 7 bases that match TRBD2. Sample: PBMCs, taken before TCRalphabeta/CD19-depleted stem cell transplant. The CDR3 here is CSVIQQNGRTGELFF. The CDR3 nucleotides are TGCAGCGTTATACAGCAGAACGGGAGGACCGGGGAGCTGTTTTTT.